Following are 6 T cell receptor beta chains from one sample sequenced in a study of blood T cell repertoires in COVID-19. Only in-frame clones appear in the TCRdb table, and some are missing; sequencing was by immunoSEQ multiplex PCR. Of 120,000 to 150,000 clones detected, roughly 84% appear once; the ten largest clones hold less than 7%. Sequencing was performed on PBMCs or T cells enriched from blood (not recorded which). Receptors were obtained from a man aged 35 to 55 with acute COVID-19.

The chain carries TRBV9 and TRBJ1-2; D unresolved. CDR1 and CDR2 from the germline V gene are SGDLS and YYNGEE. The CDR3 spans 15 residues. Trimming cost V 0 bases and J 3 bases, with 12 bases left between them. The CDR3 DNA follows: TGTGCCAGCAGCGTAGCTACGGGAAGGGACTATGGCTACACCTTC. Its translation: CASSVATGRDYGYTF.

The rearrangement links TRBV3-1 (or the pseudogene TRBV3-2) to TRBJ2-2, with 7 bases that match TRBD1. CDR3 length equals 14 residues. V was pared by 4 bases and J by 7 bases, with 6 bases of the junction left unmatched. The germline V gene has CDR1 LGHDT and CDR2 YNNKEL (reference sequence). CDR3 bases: TGTGCCAGCAGCCGGGACAGCCGGAGCGGGGAGCTGTTTTTT. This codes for CASSRDSRSGELFF.

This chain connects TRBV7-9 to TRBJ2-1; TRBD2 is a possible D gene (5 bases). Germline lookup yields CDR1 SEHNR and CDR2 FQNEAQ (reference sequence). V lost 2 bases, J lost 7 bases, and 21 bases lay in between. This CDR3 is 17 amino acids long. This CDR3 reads CASSLNFNRGWTNEQFF. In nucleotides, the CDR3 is TGTGCCAGCAGCTTAAATTTCAATCGGGGATGGACTAATGAGCAGTTCTTC.

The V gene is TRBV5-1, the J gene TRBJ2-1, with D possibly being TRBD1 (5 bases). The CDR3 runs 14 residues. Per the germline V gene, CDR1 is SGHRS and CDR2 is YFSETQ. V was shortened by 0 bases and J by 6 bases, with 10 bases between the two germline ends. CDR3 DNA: TGCGCCAGCAGCTTGGGACAGAACGTCAATGAGCAGTTCTTC. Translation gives CASSLGQNVNEQFF. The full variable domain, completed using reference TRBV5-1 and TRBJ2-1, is KAGVTQTPRYLIKTRGQQVTLSCSPISGHRSVSWYQQTPGQGLQFLFEYFSETQRNKGNFPGRFSGRQFSNSRSEMNVSTLELGDSALYLCASSLGQNVNEQFFGPGTRLTVL.

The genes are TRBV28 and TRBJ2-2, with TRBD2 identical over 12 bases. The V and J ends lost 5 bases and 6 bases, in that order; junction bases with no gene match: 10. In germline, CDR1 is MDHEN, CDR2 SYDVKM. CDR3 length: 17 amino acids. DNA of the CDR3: TGTGCCAGCAGTACCCCGTGGCTAGCGGGGGGGCCCGGGGAGCTGTTTTTT. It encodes CASSTPWLAGGPGELFF.

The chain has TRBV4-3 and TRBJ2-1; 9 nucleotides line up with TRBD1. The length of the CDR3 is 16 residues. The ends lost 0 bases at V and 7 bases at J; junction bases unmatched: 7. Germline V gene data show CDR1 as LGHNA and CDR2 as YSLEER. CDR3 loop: CASSQDLGQGLNEQFF. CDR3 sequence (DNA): TGCGCCAGCAGCCAAGATCTGGGACAGGGACTAAATGAGCAGTTCTTC.